Listed below are T cell receptor beta chains from one sample, sequenced in a study of blood T cell repertoires in COVID-19. The table came from immunoSEQ multiplex PCR; TCRdb's copy has only in-frame clones and leaves some out. The sample has 170,000 or so clones, more than 75% seen once. Sequences were obtained from peripheral blood. The receptors come from a woman aged 70-85 years with COVID-19, enrolled during active disease. CDR3s include the opening cysteine and the closing phenylalanine or tryptophan. The D gene is left open where the match is weak. Rows give clone size only sometimes, using once, few, many, or a class for an expanded clone.

clone size,J gene,V gene,D gene,CDR3 protein,CDR3 DNA
.,TRBJ2-3,TRBV12-3/TRBV12-4,.,CASTTSTDTQYF,TGTGCCAGCACCACTAGCACAGATACGCAGTATTTT
.,TRBJ2-1,TRBV18,TRBD2,CASSPPSGTSGHNEQFF,TGTGCCAGCTCACCACCTTCCGGGACTAGCGGACACAATGAGCAGTTCTTC
.,TRBJ2-3,TRBV20-1,.,CSAPRGDTQYF,TGCAGTGCCCCAAGAGGAGATACGCAGTATTTT
.,TRBJ2-2,TRBV6-5,TRBD2,CASSYFGSGRPGELFF,TGTGCCAGCAGTTACTTTGGTAGCGGGAGGCCCGGGGAGCTGTTTTTT
.,TRBJ2-3,TRBV5-5,TRBD2,CASSLVYLGLAGTDTQYF,TGTGCCAGCAGCTTGGTATATTTGGGACTAGCGGGCACAGATACGCAGTATTTT
.,TRBJ2-7,TRBV29-1,TRBD1,CSARQGNEQYF,TGCAGCGCACGACAGGGTAACGAGCAGTACTTC
.,TRBJ1-2,TRBV6-2/TRBV6-3,.,CASSLDSYGYTF,TGTGCCAGCAGTCTAGACAGCTATGGCTACACCTTC
medium-sized,TRBJ1-2,TRBV7-8,.,CASSASWGDYGYTF,TGTGCCAGCAGCGCTTCCTGGGGGGACTATGGCTACACCTTC
.,TRBJ1-5,TRBV15,.,CATSRQGSSNQPQHF,TGTGCCACCAGCAGACAGGGTAGTAGCAATCAGCCCCAGCATTTT
once,TRBJ2-3,TRBV28,TRBD2,CASRPSSGRGTDTQYF,TGTGCCAGCAGGCCCTCTAGCGGGAGGGGAACAGATACGCAGTATTTT